Below are 28 T cell receptor beta chains sequenced from a single sample in a study of blood T cell repertoires in COVID-19. Libraries were prepared by immunoSEQ multiplex PCR; TCRdb keeps only in-frame clonotypes and omits some of them. The table has 260,000 or so clones, roughly 76% seen once. Material for sequencing was peripheral blood. These receptors all come from a woman over 75 with COVID-19, enrolled during active disease.

This clone has at least ten counts. The chain joins TRBV7-3 to TRBJ1-1, with D perhaps TRBD1 (5 bases). Per the germline V gene, CDR1 is SGHTA and CDR2 is FQGTGA. CDR3 length equals 13 residues. The V gene lost 8 bases and the J gene lost 0 bases, with 10 bases spanning the gap. The CDR3 coding sequence is TGTGCCAGCTCGGAGGGGATGAACACTGAAGCTTTCTTT. It encodes CASSEGMNTEAFF.

The chain couples TRBV7-3 to TRBJ1-1; D remains ambiguous. Germline V gene lookup returns CDR1 SGHTA and CDR2 FQGTGA. Trimming took 2 bases from V and 1 from J, leaving 11 bases between them. CDR3 length equals 15 residues. CDR3 residues: CASSLLGSPNTEAFF. The CDR3 DNA is TGTGCCAGCAGCTTACTGGGGAGTCCGAACACTGAAGCTTTCTTT.

This chain uses TRBV6-2 or TRBV6-3 with TRBJ2-7; tentatively, D is TRBD1 (6 bases). The ends were cut back, 6 bases at V and 0 bases at J, with 18 bases in the middle. This CDR3 has 16 amino acids. Germline-derived CDR1 and CDR2 are MNHEY and SVGEGT. CDR3 amino acids: CASSFPGQTSSYEQYF. In nucleotides, the CDR3 is TGTGCCAGCAGCTTCCCTGGACAGACATCCTCCTACGAGCAGTACTTC.

The chain carries TRBV6-1 and TRBJ2-1; tentative D call: TRBD1 (6 bases). The CDR3 runs 16 residues. The ends were cut back, 3 bases at V and 7 bases at J, with 19 bases in the middle. The germline V gene encodes CDR1 MNHNS and CDR2 SASEGT. In nucleotides, the CDR3 is TGTGCCAGCAGTGATCTGGCAGGGGTCTTGGGGAATGAGCAGTTCTTC. It specifies CASSDLAGVLGNEQFF.

The chain is built from TRBV7-9 and TRBJ2-3, with a possible D match to TRBD2 (7 bases). Germline-derived CDR1 and CDR2 are SEHNR and FQNEAQ (reference sequence). V lost 2 bases and J lost 0, with 15 bases in between. The CDR3 runs to 17 residues. CDR3 bases: TGTGCCAGCAGCTTAACGGGGCGGGGGCCAAGCACAGATACGCAGTATTTT. Translating gives CASSLTGRGPSTDTQYF.

This chain connects TRBV5-1 to TRBJ1-1; D remains ambiguous. V lost 1 base, J lost 0 bases, and 7 bases lay in between. The CDR3 spans 14 residues. Germline V CDR1 and CDR2: SGHRS, YFSETQ. The CDR3 DNA follows: TGCGCCAGCAGCTTGCCCGCGATGAACACTGAAGCTTTCTTT. This sequence encodes CASSLPAMNTEAFF. Full variable domain (rest looked up from reference TRBV5-1 and TRBJ1-1): KAGVTQTPRYLIKTRGQQVTLSCSPISGHRSVSWYQQTPGQGLQFLFEYFSETQRNKGNFPGRFSGRQFSNSRSEMNVSTLELGDSALYLCASSLPAMNTEAFFGQGTRLTVV.

The V gene is TRBV18, the J gene TRBJ1-5, with TRBD1 matching over 7 bases. V dropped 4 bases and J dropped 4; count of bases not matched to a gene: 4. The CDR3 has 14 residues. Germline loops: CDR1 KGHSH, CDR2 LQKENI. The DNA of the CDR3 is TGTGCCAGCTCACGACAGGGAACTAATCAGCCCCAGCATTTT. It encodes CASSRQGTNQPQHF.

The rearrangement joins TRBV6-1 to TRBJ2-4; no reliable D call. Germline loops: CDR1 MNHNS, CDR2 SASEGT. The germline V and J ends were trimmed by 1 base and 8 bases, with 9 bases remaining between them. The length of the CDR3 is 13 residues. The CDR3: CASSEGRIDIQYF. Here the CDR3 DNA reads TGTGCCAGCAGTGAAGGCAGGATTGACATTCAGTACTTC.

This clone was detected once. The chain combines TRBV20-1 with TRBJ1-2, with a possible D match to TRBD1 (5 bases). Trimming stripped 6 bases from V and 7 bases from J, with 12 bases between. The CDR3 runs 11 residues. The V gene's germline CDR1 is DFQATT and CDR2 SNEGSKA (reference sequence). In DNA form, the CDR3 reads TGCAGTGCGGCAGGGAAGGCTGGCTACACCTTC. Protein product: CSAAGKAGYTF.

The rearrangement links TRBV5-4 to TRBJ2-1, with 9 bases aligning to TRBD2. V lost 2 bases to trimming and J lost 1 base; unmatched junction nucleotides: 10. Germline V CDR1 and CDR2: SGHNT, YYREEE (reference sequence). The CDR3 runs to 18 residues. The chain's CDR3 is CASSFGGRAAKSYNEQFF. Written as DNA, the CDR3 is TGTGCCAGCAGCTTTGGCGGGAGGGCCGCGAAGTCCTACAATGAGCAGTTCTTC.

The rearrangement links TRBV5-1 to TRBJ2-5; 9 bases map to TRBD2. V gave up 1 base and J gave up 4 bases; unmatched junction bases: 17. Germline V gene data show CDR1 as SGHRS and CDR2 as YFSETQ. This CDR3 contains 19 residues. The CDR3 sequence is CASSLWRSAGGTLVETQYF. In DNA, the CDR3 is TGCGCCAGCAGCTTGTGGAGGTCAGCGGGGGGCACTCTCGTAGAGACCCAGTACTTC.

This clone showed up just a few times. This chain links TRBV2 with TRBJ1-2; 8 bases are a match to TRBD1. V was clipped by 6 bases and J by 3 bases; unmatched bases: 3. The CDR3 consists of 13 residues. Germline V CDR1 and CDR2: SNHLY, FYNNEI. The CDR3, as DNA: TGTGCCAGCAGGCAGGGGGCTGACTATGGCTACACCTTC. Amino acid sequence: CASRQGADYGYTF. The full variable domain, completed using reference TRBV2 and TRBJ1-2, is EPEVTQTPSHQVTQMGQEVILRCVPISNHLYFYWYRQILGQKVEFLVSFYNNEISEKSEIFDDQFSVERPDGSNFTLKIRSTKLEDSAMYFCASRQGADYGYTFGSGTRLTVV.

The chain recombines TRBV5-1 with TRBJ1-4, with TRBD1 matching 8 bases. Looked up from germline, CDR1 is SGHRS and CDR2 is YFSETQ. CDR3 length: 15 residues. V trimming: 4 bases; J trimming: 5 bases; junction bases outside the gene matches: 7. This chain's CDR3 is CASSAQGGLNEKLFF. CDR3 coding DNA: TGCGCCAGCAGCGCACAGGGGGGGCTAAATGAAAAACTGTTTTTT.

This clone was counted a single time. J is TRBJ1-1 and V is TRBV6-2 or TRBV6-3, with D tentatively TRBD1 (6 bases). Trimming cost V 5 bases and J 8 bases, with 12 bases left between them. The CDR3 is 12 amino acids. Germline V CDR1 and CDR2: MNHEY, SVGEGT. The CDR3 reads CASSPDRSEAFF. CDR3 coding DNA: TGTGCCAGCAGTCCCGACAGGTCAGAAGCTTTCTTT.

J is TRBJ1-2 and V is TRBV19, with 9 bases aligning to TRBD1. The germline CDR1 and CDR2 sequences are LNHDA and SQIVND (reference sequence). This CDR3 has 16 amino acids. V lost 6 bases, J lost 4 bases, and 12 bases stayed unmatched. CDR3 amino acids: CASSYYRDRVIYGYTF. The DNA for the CDR3 is TGTGCCAGTAGCTACTATCGGGACAGGGTCATCTATGGCTACACCTTC. Combining the CDR3 with reference TRBV19 and TRBJ1-2 gives the whole variable domain DGGITQSPKYLFRKEGQNVTLSCEQNLNHDAMYWYRQDPGQGLRLIYYSQIVNDFQKGDIAEGYSVSREKKESFPLTVTSAQKNPTAFYLCASSYYRDRVIYGYTFGSGTRLTVV.

The genes are TRBV5-5 and TRBJ2-3, with TRBD2 identical over 7 bases. This CDR3 has 15 amino acids. Germline loops: CDR1 SGHKS, CDR2 YYEKEE (reference sequence). The J segment lost 3 bases and the V segment lost 1 base, leaving 5 bases of the junction unmatched. CDR3 sequence (DNA): TGTGCCAGCAGCTTGAGGGCGGGAGCTACAGATACGCAGTATTTT. It codes for CASSLRAGATDTQYF. Full variable domain (missing parts from reference TRBV5-5 and TRBJ2-3): DAGVTQSPTHLIKTRGQQVTLRCSPISGHKSVSWYQQVLGQGPQFIFQYYEKEERGRGNFPDRFSARQFPNYSSELNVNALLLGDSALYLCASSLRAGATDTQYFGPGTRLTVL.

The V call is TRBV27, the J call TRBJ1-5; D gene ambiguous. Germline-derived CDR1 and CDR2 are MNHEY and SMNVEV (reference sequence). V lost 7 bases to trimming and J lost 4 bases, with 17 bases between them. The CDR3 has 15 residues. The chain's CDR3 is CASKNIRLLNQPQHF. The CDR3 DNA follows: TGTGCCAGCAAAAATATCAGGCTTCTGAATCAGCCCCAGCATTTT.

This clone has only a few counts. The chain carries TRBV7-9 and TRBJ1-4, with D tentatively TRBD1 (6 bases). Germline loops: CDR1 SEHNR, CDR2 FQNEAQ (reference sequence). V was pared by 5 bases and J by 0 bases, with 10 bases between. The CDR3 has 15 residues. This CDR3 reads CASSPTGATNEKLFF. The DNA of the CDR3 is TGTGCCAGCAGCCCGACAGGCGCAACTAATGAAAAACTGTTTTTT.

The CDR3 sequence: CAIRTGETNTEAFF. In DNA, the CDR3 is TGTGCCATCAGGACAGGGGAGACGAACACTGAAGCTTTCTTT. The chain links TRBV10-3 to TRBJ1-1; 8 bases agree with TRBD1. The V segment lost 6 bases and the J segment 1 base; nucleotides outside the gene matches: 4. This CDR3 comprises 14 residues. CDR1 is ENHRY and CDR2 is SYGVKD in the germline V gene.

The V gene is TRBV14, the J gene TRBJ1-1, with 9 bases matching TRBD1. Germline assignment: CDR1 SGHDN and CDR2 FVKESK. The trim removed 4 bases at V and 5 bases at J, leaving 8 bases unmatched. The CDR3 loop spans 15 amino acids. In DNA form, the CDR3 reads TGTGCCAGCAGCCCGTGGGGACAGGGCAGGACTGAAGCTTTCTTT. It encodes CASSPWGQGRTEAFF.

The chain uses TRBV7-3 and TRBJ2-2; weak D call: TRBD2 (6 bases). V lost 5 bases to trimming and J lost 7 bases, with 17 bases between them. The CDR3 is 15 residues long. Germline CDR1 SGHTA, CDR2 FQGTGA. CDR3 in amino acids: CASSQVGGAGGELFF. The CDR3 bases are TGTGCCAGCAGCCAGGTCGGAGGGGCCGGCGGGGAGCTGTTTTTT.

This rearrangement joins TRBV6-1 to TRBJ2-7; D is perhaps TRBD1 (6 bases). V lost 0 bases, J lost 3 bases, and 9 bases lay in between. CDR1 MNHNS and CDR2 SASEGT come from the germline V gene. The CDR3 is 14 residues long. CDR3 bases: TGTGCCAGCAGTGAAGCAGCCAGGGGCTACGAGCAGTACTTC. Protein sequence: CASSEAARGYEQYF.

This chain links TRBV6-2 or TRBV6-3 with TRBJ2-7; TRBD2 agrees at 10 bases. Germline V gene lookup returns CDR1 MNHEY and CDR2 SVGEGT. This CDR3 contains 14 residues. V shed 5 bases, J shed 4 bases, and the junction held 5 bases outside the gene matches. The CDR3: CASSAYSGGYEQYF. The CDR3 DNA reads TGTGCCAGCAGTGCCTATAGCGGGGGGTACGAGCAGTACTTC.

The chain's CDR3 is CASSYSRNTGELFF. The CDR3 DNA sequence: TGCGCCAGCAGCTATAGCAGGAACACCGGGGAGCTGTTTTTT. The J gene is TRBJ2-2, the V gene TRBV4-1; unclear D gene. CDR3 length: 14 residues. Per germline, CDR1 MGHRA and CDR2 YSYEKL. Deletions cut 5 bases from V and 1 base from J, with 8 bases between.

The gene calls are TRBV10-1 and TRBJ2-7; D is perhaps TRBD2 (5 bases). CDR3 size: 14 residues. V lost 6 bases, J lost 5 bases, and 17 bases lay in between. The germline CDR1 and CDR2 sequences are WNHNN and SYGVQD (reference sequence). The DNA of the CDR3 is TGCGCCAGCAGCCCCGGCGGGCGCGACGACGAGCAGTACTTC. Protein sequence: CASSPGGRDDEQYF.

In its sample, this clone was seen once. The CDR3, as DNA: TGTGCCAGCAGCCAAGCCGCAGGGAGGACCACCTTC. Translating gives CASSQAAGRTTF. V is TRBV4-2 and J is TRBJ1-2, with a possible D match to TRBD1 (5 bases). The CDR3 is 12 residues long. The ends were cut back, 1 base at V and 13 bases at J, with 13 bases in the middle. CDR1 is LGHNA, CDR2 YNFKEQ, per germline.

J is TRBJ2-7 and V is TRBV18; the match to TRBD1 covers 8 bases. CDR3 length equals 15 residues. Trimming cost V 6 bases and J 6 bases; bases outside gene matches: 13. CDR1 and CDR2 from the germline V gene are KGHSH and LQKENI. For the CDR3, the DNA is TGTGCCAGCTCTCCCGGGACAGGCTTTGGAGGCGAGCAGTACTTC. It yields the protein CASSPGTGFGGEQYF.

J is TRBJ1-2 and V is TRBV28; D gene ambiguous. V shed 6 bases and J shed 4 bases, with 6 bases lying between them. The CDR3 is 11 residues long. The germline V gene encodes CDR1 MDHEN and CDR2 SYDVKM. The CDR3: CASREVYGYTF. CDR3 sequence (DNA): TGTGCCAGCAGGGAGGTCTATGGCTACACCTTC.